The 32 T cell receptor beta chains below were found in one sample sequenced in a study of blood T cell repertoires in COVID-19. The method was immunoSEQ multiplex PCR; TCRdb's version includes in-frame clones alone and lacks a portion of them. The sample has 300,000 to 400,000 clones, around 87% seen once. Material: peripheral blood. All receptors come from a woman between 45 and 65 years old with COVID-19, enrolled during active disease.

The DNA of the CDR3 is TGCGCCAGCAGTGAGTCTCTAGCGGGAGGCTACAATGAGCAGTTCTTC. Protein product: CASSESLAGGYNEQFF. The genes are TRBV10-1 and TRBJ2-1; 11 bases match TRBD2. The CDR3 runs 16 residues. The V segment lost 0 bases and the J segment 3 bases; nucleotides outside the gene matches: 1. The germline V gene encodes CDR1 WNHNN and CDR2 SYGVQD (reference sequence).

The chain links TRBV5-4 to TRBJ2-3; D possibly corresponds to TRBD1 (6 bases). This CDR3 is built from 16 residues. The germline V and J ends were trimmed by 4 bases and 3 bases, with 18 bases remaining between them. The germline V gene encodes CDR1 SGHNT and CDR2 YYREEE (reference sequence). The DNA for the CDR3 is TGTGCCAGCAGCGCACCCAGGGAGAGGGGGACAGATACGCAGTATTTT. Translation: CASSAPRERGTDTQYF. Using reference TRBV5-4 and TRBJ2-3 for the parts outside the CDR3, the full variable domain is ETGVTQSPTHLIKTRGQQVTLRCSSQSGHNTVSWYQQALGQGPQFIFQYYREEENGRGNFPPRFSGLQFPNYSSELNVNALELDDSALYLCASSAPRERGTDTQYFGPGTRLTVL.

This clone appeared once. The chain employs TRBV7-3 and TRBJ2-5, with 14 bases identical to TRBD2. Germline values: CDR1 SGHTA, CDR2 FQGTGA. After removal of 3 bases from V and 4 bases from J, the junction contained 4 bases not matched to a gene. The CDR3 is 16 residues long. The CDR3 DNA is TGTGCCAGCAGCTTGGGGGGACTAGCGGGAGTAGAGACCCAGTACTTC. Translation gives CASSLGGLAGVETQYF.

The gene calls are TRBV18 and TRBJ1-1; D is unresolved. Germline loops: CDR1 KGHSH, CDR2 LQKENI. V was cut by 4 bases and J by 4 bases, with 19 bases left in between. This CDR3 is 16 amino acids long. The CDR3 bases are TGTGCCAGCTCACTTACGAGGCCGGAGTCGGGCACTGAAGCTTTCTTT. Amino acids: CASSLTRPESGTEAFF.

The chain carries TRBV7-2 and TRBJ2-7; TRBD2 might be the D (6 bases). The CDR3 is 14 residues long. Germline lookup yields CDR1 SGHTA and CDR2 FQGNSA. Trimming removed 0 bases at V and 5 bases at J, with 11 bases between. The DNA of the CDR3 is TGTGCCAGCAGCTTAGCTAGGGAGGTCGACGAGCAGTACTTC. Protein sequence: CASSLAREVDEQYF.

The table lists this clone with a few counts. The V and J genes are TRBV5-4 and TRBJ2-7; 8 nucleotides align to TRBD2. The germline V gene has CDR1 SGHNT and CDR2 YYREEE (reference sequence). The CDR3 loop spans 15 amino acids. The trim removed 1 base at V and 1 base at J, leaving 4 bases unmatched. CDR3 region: CASSLKKRGSYEQYF. The CDR3 region has the DNA TGTGCCAGCAGCTTGAAGAAGCGGGGGTCCTACGAGCAGTACTTC.

The CDR3 loop is CAISEWGGGTEAFF. The CDR3 nucleotides read TGTGCCATCAGTGAGTGGGGGGGCGGCACTGAAGCTTTCTTT. This chain uses TRBV10-3 with TRBJ1-1, with TRBD1 as a possible D gene (6 bases). The germline V gene has CDR1 ENHRY and CDR2 SYGVKD. The CDR3 contains 14 residues. Trimming took 1 base from V and 4 from J, leaving 10 bases between them.

The V and J genes are TRBV28 and TRBJ2-7; D possibly corresponds to TRBD1 (5 bases). The V end lost 7 bases, the J end lost 2 bases, and 12 bases lay between the germline ends. Looked up from germline, CDR1 is MDHEN and CDR2 is SYDVKM. The CDR3 is 13 amino acids. CDR3 in amino acids: CASTRGLAYEQYF. DNA for the CDR3: TGTGCCAGCACAAGGGGCCTTGCCTACGAGCAGTACTTC.

As DNA, the CDR3 is TGTGCCAGCAGCGTAGAGGGACTAGCGGGCCACGAGCAGTACTTC. Translation: CASSVEGLAGHEQYF. V usage is TRBV9 and J usage is TRBJ2-7; 12 bases agree with TRBD2. Per the germline V gene, CDR1 is SGDLS and CDR2 is YYNGEE. CDR3 length: 15 residues. V was clipped by 0 bases and J by 5 bases; unmatched bases: 3.

In its sample, this clone was seen once. V gene TRBV6-5 combines with J gene TRBJ1-2; 8 nucleotides align to TRBD1. The J segment lost 6 bases and the V segment lost 2 bases, leaving 5 bases of the junction unmatched. The germline V gene encodes CDR1 MNHEY and CDR2 SVGAGI. CDR3 length: 14 amino acids. In DNA form, the CDR3 reads TGTGCCAGCAGTTACGGGGGACAGGTTCATGGCTACACCTTC. Amino acids: CASSYGGQVHGYTF.

This chain connects TRBV5-1 to TRBJ2-7; TRBD1 might be the D (6 bases). Germline V lookup: CDR1 SGHRS, CDR2 YFSETQ. The ends were cut back, 5 bases at V and 2 bases at J, with 11 bases in the middle. The CDR3 is made up of 13 amino acids. CDR3 region: CASRRGQAYEQYF. The CDR3 DNA follows: TGCGCCAGCAGAAGGGGACAAGCCTACGAGCAGTACTTC.

This clone has just a few counts. The chain employs TRBV19 and TRBJ1-2; D remains unclear. Germline V gene sequence: CDR1 LNHDA, CDR2 SQIVND (reference sequence). The V end lost 1 base, the J end lost 8 bases, and 11 bases lay between the germline ends. This CDR3 is built from 13 residues. The CDR3 here is CASSIGRGWGYTF. Here the CDR3 DNA reads TGTGCCAGTAGTATAGGCCGGGGATGGGGCTACACCTTC. The full variable domain, completed using reference TRBV19 and TRBJ1-2, is DGGITQSPKYLFRKEGQNVTLSCEQNLNHDAMYWYRQDPGQGLRLIYYSQIVNDFQKGDIAEGYSVSREKKESFPLTVTSAQKNPTAFYLCASSIGRGWGYTFGSGTRLTVV.

The CDR3 DNA is TGTGCCAGCAGCGGTAGACAGAGCGGGAGGGCCTTTAGCACAGATACGCAGTATTTT. Amino acids: CASSGRQSGRAFSTDTQYF. The chain combines TRBV9 with TRBJ2-3; 10 nucleotides match TRBD2. Unmatched junction bases numbered 13, after V lost 3 bases and J lost 0 bases. CDR1 is SGDLS and CDR2 is YYNGEE in the germline V gene. The CDR3 is 19 residues long.

V usage is TRBV2 and J usage is TRBJ1-1; 7 bases fit TRBD1. V lost 6 bases to trimming and J lost 3 bases; unmatched junction nucleotides: 10. The CDR3 length is 15 residues. CDR1 and CDR2 from the germline V gene are SNHLY and FYNNEI. The chain's CDR3 is CASRADLQGYTEAFF. Here the CDR3 DNA reads TGTGCCAGCAGAGCCGACCTACAGGGGTACACTGAAGCTTTCTTT.

The gene calls are TRBV10-3 and TRBJ2-1; 15 bases match TRBD2. The CDR3 runs to 17 residues. With 6 bases clipped from V and 6 bases from J, the junction kept 9 bases outside the gene matches. Germline-derived CDR1 and CDR2 are ENHRY and SYGVKD. CDR3 bases: TGTGCCATCAGCGTCGGACTAGCGGGAGGGCTGGGCAATGAGCAGTTCTTC. Amino acids: CAISVGLAGGLGNEQFF.

The rearrangement uses TRBV11-2 and TRBJ2-1; 8 bases map to TRBD2. The J segment lost 7 bases and the V segment lost 7 bases, leaving 6 bases of the junction unmatched. Per the germline V gene, CDR1 is SGHAT and CDR2 is FQNNGV. The CDR3 extends over 13 amino acids. The CDR3 coding sequence is TGTGCCAGCACCAAGGCGGGGGGAAATGAGCAGTTCTTC. It yields the protein CASTKAGGNEQFF.

CDR3 in amino acids: CATSSRGGGYNEQFF. CDR3 coding DNA: TGTGCCACCAGCAGTCGAGGGGGAGGGTACAATGAGCAGTTCTTC. The J gene is TRBJ2-1, the V gene TRBV15; D may be TRBD2 (7 bases). The CDR3 totals 15 residues. V was clipped by 3 bases and J by 4 bases, with 13 bases between them. CDR1 is LNHNV, CDR2 YYDKDF, per germline (reference sequence).

The gene calls are TRBV19 and TRBJ1-1; D uncertain. Trimming removed 4 bases at V and 3 bases at J, with 9 bases between. In germline, CDR1 is LNHDA, CDR2 SQIVND (reference sequence). This CDR3 has 13 amino acids. The CDR3, as DNA: TGTGCCAGTAGTAGTGCGGGGTACACTGAAGCTTTCTTT. As protein: CASSSAGYTEAFF.

The gene calls are TRBV6-1 and TRBJ2-1, with 8 nucleotides matching TRBD2. Germline V lookup: CDR1 MNHNS, CDR2 SASEGT. This CDR3 region has 14 residues. After removal of 1 base from V and 8 bases from J, the junction contained 4 bases not matched to a gene. The CDR3 loop reads CASSEGTSIHEQFF. Written as DNA, the CDR3 is TGTGCCAGCAGTGAAGGGACTAGCATCCATGAGCAGTTCTTC.

The rearrangement joins TRBV16 to TRBJ1-3; TRBD1 agrees at 7 bases. Per the germline V gene, CDR1 is KGHSY and CDR2 is FQNENV. Germline trimming cut 5 bases from V and 0 bases from J; bases unmatched to any gene: 10. The CDR3 runs to 17 residues. CDR3 bases: TGTGCCAGCAGCAACCGGGACAGAAGCTTCTCTGGAAACACCATATATTTT. Protein: CASSNRDRSFSGNTIYF. Drawing the rest from reference TRBV16 and TRBJ1-3, the complete variable domain is GEEVAQTPKHLVRGEGQKAKLYCAPIKGHSYVFWYQQVLKNEFKFLISFQNENVFDETGMPKERFSAKCLPNSPCSLEIQATKLEDSAVYFCASSNRDRSFSGNTIYFGEGSWLTVV.

Written as DNA, the CDR3 is TGCGCCAGCAGCTTTGACAGGGTGTCTGAAGCTTTCTTT. Residues: CASSFDRVSEAFF. The genes are TRBV5-1 and TRBJ1-1, with 7 bases identical to TRBD1. Germline values: CDR1 SGHRS, CDR2 YFSETQ. The CDR3 has 13 amino acids. With V trimmed by 2 bases and J by 6 bases, 4 bases remained unmatched. Combining the CDR3 with reference TRBV5-1 and TRBJ1-1 gives the whole variable domain KAGVTQTPRYLIKTRGQQVTLSCSPISGHRSVSWYQQTPGQGLQFLFEYFSETQRNKGNFPGRFSGRQFSNSRSEMNVSTLELGDSALYLCASSFDRVSEAFFGQGTRLTVV.

This clone occurred once. The chain uses TRBV11-3 and TRBJ2-1, with a tentative D call TRBD1 (5 bases). The CDR3 spans 15 residues. Trimming removed 3 bases from V and 0 bases from J, with 9 bases in between. The germline CDR1 and CDR2 sequences are SGHNT and YENEEA. The chain's CDR3 is CASSFSRGSYNEQFF. The CDR3 region has the DNA TGTGCCAGCAGCTTCAGTAGGGGCTCCTACAATGAGCAGTTCTTC.

This chain joins TRBV7-9 and TRBJ2-7, with TRBD1 as a possible D gene (6 bases). Germline values: CDR1 SEHNR, CDR2 FQNEAQ (reference sequence). The CDR3 is made up of 16 amino acids. V gave up 4 bases and J gave up 4 bases, with 20 bases separating them. CDR3 DNA sequence: TGTGCCAGCAGCTCTACTCTCGGGACACGACTTTACGAGCAGTACTTC. It is translated as CASSSTLGTRLYEQYF. Complete variable domain (other parts from reference TRBV7-9 and TRBJ2-7): DTGVSQNPRHKITKRGQNVTFRCDPISEHNRLYWYRQTLGQGPEFLTYFQNEAQLEKSRLLSDRFSAERPKGSFSTLEIQRTEQGDSAMYLCASSSTLGTRLYEQYFGPGTRLTVT.

The gene calls are TRBV19 and TRBJ1-2, with 10 positions matching TRBD1. V was clipped by 4 bases and J by 2 bases; unmatched bases: 1. The CDR3 contains 14 residues. Looked up from germline, CDR1 is LNHDA and CDR2 is SQIVND (reference sequence). This chain's CDR3 is CASSKGQGNYGYTF. CDR3 in DNA: TGTGCCAGTAGTAAGGGACAGGGGAACTATGGCTACACCTTC.

The J gene is TRBJ2-7, the V gene TRBV4-1; 9 bases line up with TRBD1. The CDR3 runs 15 residues. Germline V gene lookup returns CDR1 MGHRA and CDR2 YSYEKL. Trimming removed 4 bases from V and 2 bases from J; junction bases left unmatched: 6. The CDR3 DNA follows: TGCGCCAGCAGCCGAGGGGGGACAGGGCCCTACGAGCAGTACTTC. This gives the protein CASSRGGTGPYEQYF.

The chain employs TRBV13 and TRBJ2-1; D perhaps matches TRBD1 (6 bases). V was cut by 9 bases and J by 9 bases, with 21 bases left in between. The CDR3 runs to 14 residues. CDR1 PRHDT and CDR2 FYEKMQ come from the germline V gene (reference sequence). The CDR3, as DNA: TGTGCCAGTACTGCCGGGACAAACTTTTTTGAGCAGTTCTTC. It encodes CASTAGTNFFEQFF.

V and J are TRBV5-4 and TRBJ1-1; a possible D gene is TRBD1 (6 bases). Germline V lookup: CDR1 SGHNT, CDR2 YYREEE (reference sequence). With 0 bases removed from V and 4 bases from J, the gap between germline ends came to 10 bases. CDR3 length equals 14 residues. CDR3 in amino acids: CASSLDQGTTEAFF. In DNA form, the CDR3 reads TGTGCCAGCAGCTTGGATCAGGGGACCACTGAAGCTTTCTTT. Complete variable domain (other parts from reference TRBV5-4 and TRBJ1-1): ETGVTQSPTHLIKTRGQQVTLRCSSQSGHNTVSWYQQALGQGPQFIFQYYREEENGRGNFPPRFSGLQFPNYSSELNVNALELDDSALYLCASSLDQGTTEAFFGQGTRLTVV.

The J gene is TRBJ2-6, the V gene TRBV2, with a weak D call TRBD1 (7 bases). V gave up 7 bases and J gave up 0 bases, with 16 bases separating them. CDR3 length equals 17 residues. CDR1 and CDR2 from the germline V gene are SNHLY and FYNNEI. In nucleotides, the CDR3 is TGTGCCAGCATCAGGGGGGCATCAAGCTCTGGGGCCAACGTCCTGACTTTC. It yields the protein CASIRGASSSGANVLTF.

The chain carries TRBV24-1 and TRBJ1-2; TRBD1 might be the D (5 bases). The V end was cut by 9 bases, the J end by 2 bases, with 9 bases between. The CDR3 is 12 residues long. The germline V gene has CDR1 KGHDR and CDR2 SFDVKD. The CDR3 sequence is CATGGVNYGYTF. The CDR3 nucleotides are TGTGCCACCGGAGGGGTCAACTATGGCTACACCTTC.

V gene TRBV9 combines with J gene TRBJ2-7; 15 nucleotides align to TRBD2. The trim removed 0 bases at V and 5 bases at J, leaving 18 bases unmatched. The CDR3 contains 21 residues. CDR1 and CDR2 (germline): SGDLS, YYNGEE. The chain's CDR3 is CASSVEIFRGLAGGSRDEQYF. CDR3 coding DNA: TGTGCCAGCAGCGTAGAGATATTCCGCGGACTAGCGGGAGGGTCTCGAGACGAGCAGTACTTC.

This clone was seen a few times. The rearrangement joins TRBV7-8 to TRBJ1-4, with TRBD1 identical over 9 bases. The V gene's germline CDR1 is SGHVS and CDR2 FQNEAQ. This CDR3 region has 20 residues. V lost 5 bases to trimming and J lost 2 bases; unmatched junction nucleotides: 18. CDR3 region: CASSVITGTGRLGTNEKLFF. In DNA, the CDR3 is TGTGCCAGCAGCGTGATAACCGGGACAGGGCGATTAGGGACTAATGAAAAACTGTTTTTT.

This rearrangement joins TRBV2 to TRBJ2-7, with TRBD2 identical over 10 bases. Germline V gene sequence: CDR1 SNHLY, CDR2 FYNNEI. V lost 6 bases and J lost 1; bases outside the gene matches: 6. The CDR3 is 15 residues long. The DNA of the CDR3 is TGTGCCAGCAGACCCGGGACTAGCGTTTCCTACGAGCAGTACTTC. It specifies CASRPGTSVSYEQYF.